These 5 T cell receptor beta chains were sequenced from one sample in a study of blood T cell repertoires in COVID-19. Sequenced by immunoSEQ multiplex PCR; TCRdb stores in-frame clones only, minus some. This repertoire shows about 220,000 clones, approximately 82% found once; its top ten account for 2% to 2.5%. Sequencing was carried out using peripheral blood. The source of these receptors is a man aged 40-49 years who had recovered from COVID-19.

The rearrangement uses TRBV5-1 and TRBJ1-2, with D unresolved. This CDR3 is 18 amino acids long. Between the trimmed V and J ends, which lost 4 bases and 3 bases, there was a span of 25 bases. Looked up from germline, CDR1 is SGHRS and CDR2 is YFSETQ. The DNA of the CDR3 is TGCGCCAGCAGCCCCAAATGGCGGGGAGGCCGGGTCGACTATGGCTACACCTTC. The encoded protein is CASSPKWRGGRVDYGYTF.

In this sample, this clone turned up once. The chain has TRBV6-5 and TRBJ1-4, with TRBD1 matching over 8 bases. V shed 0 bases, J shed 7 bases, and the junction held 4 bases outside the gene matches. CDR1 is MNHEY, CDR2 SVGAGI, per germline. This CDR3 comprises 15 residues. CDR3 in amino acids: CASSYSTDRGEKLFF. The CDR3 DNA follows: TGTGCCAGCAGTTACTCGACAGACAGGGGTGAAAAACTGTTTTTT.

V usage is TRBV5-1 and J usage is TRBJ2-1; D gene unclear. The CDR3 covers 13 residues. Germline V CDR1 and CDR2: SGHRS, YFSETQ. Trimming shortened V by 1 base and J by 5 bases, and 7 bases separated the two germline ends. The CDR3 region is CASSLYQNNEQFF. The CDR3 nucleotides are TGCGCCAGCAGCTTGTATCAGAACAATGAGCAGTTCTTC.

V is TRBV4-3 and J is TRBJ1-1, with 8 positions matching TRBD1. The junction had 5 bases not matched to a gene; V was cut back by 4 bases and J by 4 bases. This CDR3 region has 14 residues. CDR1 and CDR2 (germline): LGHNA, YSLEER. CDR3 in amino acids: CASSLTGVGTEAFF. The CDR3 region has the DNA TGCGCCAGCAGCCTGACAGGGGTCGGCACTGAAGCTTTCTTT.

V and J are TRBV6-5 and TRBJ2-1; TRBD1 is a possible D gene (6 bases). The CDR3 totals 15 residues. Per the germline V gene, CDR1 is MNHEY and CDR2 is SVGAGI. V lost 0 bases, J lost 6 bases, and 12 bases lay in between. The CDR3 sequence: CASSYSNTGFNEQFF. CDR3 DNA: TGTGCCAGCAGTTACTCGAACACAGGGTTCAATGAGCAGTTCTTC.